This T cell receptor beta chain was documented in a study of blood T cells in healthy people across ages. In the study overall: Per two T cells, about one barcoded beta molecule was captured through template switching. Study findings and constraints: The study found TCR beta diversity correlated strongly with naive T cell percentage.

To note about this clonotype: Its specificity is not known.

Each donor supplied approximately 10 milliliters of peripheral blood. Combining a sample-barcoded 5' primer with a J-beta primer mix, a second PCR ran for roughly 7 to 12 cycles. TCRdb called the 5' RACE reads again in MiXCR, with one record for every CDR3 protein. The repertoire consists of some 710,000 distinct CDR3 sequences, with around a fifth occurring once and the leading ten covering around 21%. The source is a man in his sixties or seventies in good health. Source material: blood.

In DNA, the CDR3 is TGTGCCAGCAGTGTGGAAGCTAACTATGGCTACACCTTC. Its translation: CASSVEANYGYTF. The chain carries TRBV6-4 and TRBJ1-2; D is ambiguous. The length of the CDR3 is 13 residues. Between the trimmed V and J ends, which lost 4 bases and 0 bases, there was a span of 6 bases. Germline V gene sequence: CDR1 MRHNA, CDR2 SNTAGT.